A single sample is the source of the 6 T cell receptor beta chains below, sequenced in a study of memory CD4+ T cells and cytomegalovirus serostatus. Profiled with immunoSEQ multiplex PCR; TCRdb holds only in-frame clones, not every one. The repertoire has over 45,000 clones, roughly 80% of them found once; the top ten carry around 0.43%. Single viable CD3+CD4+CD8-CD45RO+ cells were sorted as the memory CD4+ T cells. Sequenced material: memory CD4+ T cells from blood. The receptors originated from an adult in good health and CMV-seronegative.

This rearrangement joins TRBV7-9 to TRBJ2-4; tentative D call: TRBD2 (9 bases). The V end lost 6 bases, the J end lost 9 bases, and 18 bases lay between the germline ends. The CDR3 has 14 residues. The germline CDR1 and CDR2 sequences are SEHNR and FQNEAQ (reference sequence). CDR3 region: CASRPTGGLAIQYF. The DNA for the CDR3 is TGTGCCAGCAGACCTACAGGGGGACTAGCCATTCAGTACTTC.

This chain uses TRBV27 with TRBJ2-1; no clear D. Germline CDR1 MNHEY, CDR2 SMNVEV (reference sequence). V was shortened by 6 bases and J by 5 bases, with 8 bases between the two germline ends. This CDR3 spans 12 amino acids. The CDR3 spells CASRVGNNEQFF. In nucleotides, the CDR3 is TGTGCCAGCAGGGTAGGGAACAATGAGCAGTTCTTC.

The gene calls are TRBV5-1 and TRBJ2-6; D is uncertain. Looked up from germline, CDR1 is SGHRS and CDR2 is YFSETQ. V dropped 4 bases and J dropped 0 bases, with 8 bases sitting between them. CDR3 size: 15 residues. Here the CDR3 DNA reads TGCGCCAGCAGCCGGATCACCTCTGGGGCCAACGTCCTGACTTTC. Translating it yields CASSRITSGANVLTF.

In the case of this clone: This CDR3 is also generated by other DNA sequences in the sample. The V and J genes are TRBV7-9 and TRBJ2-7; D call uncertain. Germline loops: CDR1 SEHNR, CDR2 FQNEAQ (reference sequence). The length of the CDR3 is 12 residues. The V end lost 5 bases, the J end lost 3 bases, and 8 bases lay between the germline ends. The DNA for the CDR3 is TGTGCCAGCAGCCGACCGGGCTACGAGCAGTACTTC. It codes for CASSRPGYEQYF.

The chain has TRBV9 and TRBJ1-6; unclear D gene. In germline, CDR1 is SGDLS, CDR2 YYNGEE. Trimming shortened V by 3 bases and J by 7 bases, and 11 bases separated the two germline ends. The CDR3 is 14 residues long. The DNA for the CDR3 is TGTGCCAGCAGCGGAGTGGGTATGAATTCACCCCTCCACTTT. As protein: CASSGVGMNSPLHF.

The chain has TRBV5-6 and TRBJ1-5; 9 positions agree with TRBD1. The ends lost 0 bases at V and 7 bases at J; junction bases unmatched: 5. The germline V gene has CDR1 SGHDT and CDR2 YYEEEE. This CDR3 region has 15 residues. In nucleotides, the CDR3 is TGTGCCAGCAGCTTGGGTGGGACAGGGTACCAGCCCCAGCATTTT. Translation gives CASSLGGTGYQPQHF. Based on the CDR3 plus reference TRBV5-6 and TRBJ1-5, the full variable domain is DAGVTQSPTHLIKTRGQQVTLRCSPKSGHDTVSWYQQALGQGPQFIFQYYEEEERQRGNFPDRFSGHQFPNYSSELNVNALLLGDSALYLCASSLGGTGYQPQHFGDGTRLSIL.